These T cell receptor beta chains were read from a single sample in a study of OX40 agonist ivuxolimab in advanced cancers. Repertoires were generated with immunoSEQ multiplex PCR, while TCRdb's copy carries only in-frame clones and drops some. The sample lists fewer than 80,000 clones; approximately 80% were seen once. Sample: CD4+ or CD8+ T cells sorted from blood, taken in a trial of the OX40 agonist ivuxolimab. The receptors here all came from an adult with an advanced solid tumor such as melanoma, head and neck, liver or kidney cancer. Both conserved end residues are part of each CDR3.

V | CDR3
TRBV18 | CASSPPGTVVSTGELFF
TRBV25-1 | CASSEVLVTEAFF
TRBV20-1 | CSAPLRDTQYF
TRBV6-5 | CASSRSVAGGNTIYF
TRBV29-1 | CSVEDRYRARGNYGYTF
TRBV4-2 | CASSQELADTQYF
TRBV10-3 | CATRVQGGQTQYF
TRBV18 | CASSPQRQVYMNTEAFF
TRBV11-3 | CASKRPSPQHF
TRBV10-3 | CAISEYLTARTDTQYF
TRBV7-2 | CASSLIQGTSGGYF
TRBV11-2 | CASSRARDRGLGYTF
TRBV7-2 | CASSLTGTETQYF
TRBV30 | CAWSVKTVSSYNSPLHF
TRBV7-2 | CASSFSPSGGGEQFF
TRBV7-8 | CASSFEAPGSLEQYF
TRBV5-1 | CASHLGGYGYTF
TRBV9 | CASSVGGNSNQPQHF
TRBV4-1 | CASSYGQGVSVGEKLFF
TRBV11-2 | CASSFGQGRIDTQYF
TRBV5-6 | CASSLFEMGDSGANVLTF
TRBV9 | CASSVTFTSGEQFF
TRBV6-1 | CASYSDRRRRNEQFF
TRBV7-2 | CASRLVSGGATDTQYF
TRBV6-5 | CASRATWTEAFF
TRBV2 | CASSERGQRSNEKLFF
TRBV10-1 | CASSDQGAEEQFF
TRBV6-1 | CASSGLRDRGSQPQHF
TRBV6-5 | CASSSTVLAEAFF
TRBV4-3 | CASSQNRGDNEKLFF